These 10 T cell receptor beta chains originate from one sample sequenced in a study of regulatory T cells in long-lasting Graves disease (dated by TCRdb to the early 2020s). The protocol used for the library was multiplex PCR. The sample was run on an Illumina HiSeq 4000. To build TCR beta libraries, CDR3 regions were amplified by Arm-PCR using iRepertoire HTBI primers. The public reads were run again by TCRdb, first through fastp at Q25 and then through MiXCR, and only productive beta chains were kept. Entries that share a CDR3 protein sequence are merged under the most common genes and DNA. Across this sample there are about half a million distinct CDR3 sequences, with 12% seen only once. The ten largest clones capture around 9.3% of the sample. Explained via the paper, the time point label denotes: newly diagnosed GD, antithyroid drugs for less than 3 months. For both TCR sequencing and RNA sequencing, RNA was extracted from PBMCs in TRIzol.

These same data were also listed under a study on T cells in Graves' hyperthyroidism and ophthalmopathy.

Material: peripheral blood mononuclear cells (PBMCs), obtained at new diagnosis, from a patient treated with antithyroid drugs. The receptors here all came from a woman between 25 and 40 years old with Graves disease. Donor details come from another sample of the same person, matched by shared clones.

This clonotype occurred many times. The J gene is TRBJ2-7, the V gene TRBV27, with 8 bases matching TRBD1. The CDR3 has 13 residues. Germline CDR1 is MNHEY and CDR2 is SMNVEV (reference sequence). The ends lost 4 bases at V and 4 bases at J; junction bases unmatched: 3. The CDR3 region is CASSSGGGYEQYF. Here the CDR3 DNA reads TGTGCCAGCAGTTCAGGGGGCGGGTACGAGCAGTACTTC.

This clonotype was seen many times. The chain is built from TRBV28 and TRBJ2-2, with 11 bases lining up with TRBD2. The V and J ends lost 3 bases and 5 bases, in that order; junction bases with no gene match: 14. There are 19 residues in the CDR3. Germline V lookup: CDR1 MDHEN, CDR2 SYDVKM. CDR3 sequence reads: CASSFLRLAGTRPTGELFF. The CDR3 coding sequence is TGTGCCAGCAGTTTTCTAAGACTAGCGGGAACGAGACCAACCGGGGAGCTGTTTTTT.

Many counts were recorded for this clonotype. This chain uses TRBV7-2 with TRBJ2-1, with 7 bases fitting TRBD1. The V gene's germline CDR1 is SGHTA and CDR2 FQGNSA. The J segment lost 7 bases and the V segment lost 3 bases, leaving 12 bases of the junction unmatched. This CDR3 region has 16 residues. The CDR3 DNA sequence: TGTGCCAGCAGCTTCTACACGACAGGGTTGACGAATGAGCAGTTCTTC. Protein: CASSFYTTGLTNEQFF.

The chain is built from TRBV15 and TRBJ1-2; D ambiguous. The CDR3 consists of 12 residues. Germline CDR1 is LNHNV and CDR2 is YYDKDF (reference sequence). Trimming took 0 bases from V and 5 from J, leaving 4 bases between them. The CDR3 DNA reads as TGTGCCACCAGCAGAGAAGGGTATGGCTACACCTTC. It codes for CATSREGYGYTF.

This clonotype has a count of ten or more. The rearrangement links TRBV7-9 to TRBJ2-1, with a tentative D call TRBD1 (5 bases). Germline V CDR1 and CDR2: SEHNR, FQNEAQ (reference sequence). The CDR3 is 13 amino acids. V gave up 6 bases and J gave up 5 bases, with 11 bases separating them. The CDR3 protein is CASRVTGDNEQFF. CDR3 nucleotides: TGTGCCAGCAGAGTTACAGGAGACAATGAGCAGTTCTTC.

This clonotype was observed at least ten times. This rearrangement joins TRBV29-1 to TRBJ2-1; the D gene is possibly TRBD1 (5 bases). The CDR3 loop spans 14 amino acids. In germline, CDR1 is SQVTM, CDR2 ANQGSEA. V shed 6 bases and J shed 8 bases, with 20 bases lying between them. The CDR3, as DNA: TGCAGCGTCGAGGTGCCAGGGCCCGTCTATGAGCAGTTCTTC. It codes for CSVEVPGPVYEQFF.

As to this clonotype: A read error may be the cause here, since a much bigger clone is one base away. The conserved closing phenylalanine or tryptophan is absent in this CDR3, likely reflecting a read error. The chain combines TRBV12-3 or TRBV12-4 with TRBJ2-7; D remains ambiguous. CDR3 length: 13 amino acids. The V end lost 6 bases, the J end lost 0 bases, and 9 bases lay between the germline ends. The CDR3 region has the DNA TGTGCCAGCAGCAAACAGAGCTCCTACGAGCAGTACCTC. It translates to CASSKQSSYEQYL.

The CDR3 coding sequence is TGTGCCAGCAGCTTTAGTCTAGGGAAGCAGGACGAGCAGTACTTC. It is translated as CASSFSLGKQDEQYF. This chain joins TRBV7-9 and TRBJ2-7; D call uncertain. CDR1 is SEHNR and CDR2 is FQNEAQ in the germline V gene (reference sequence). Trimming took off 3 bases at V and 5 bases at J, with 17 bases between the two ends. This CDR3 region has 15 residues. Together with reference TRBV7-9 and TRBJ2-7, the CDR3 gives the full variable domain: DTGVSQNPRHKITKRGQNVTFRCDPISEHNRLYWYRQTLGQGPEFLTYFQNEAQLEKSRLLSDRFSAERPKGSFSTLEIQRTEQGDSAMYLCASSFSLGKQDEQYFGPGTRLTVT.

This clonotype was seen more than once but under ten times. The chain has TRBV6-1 and TRBJ2-7; maybe TRBD2 (6 bases). CDR3 length: 15 amino acids. V was cut by 4 bases and J by 3 bases, with 16 bases left in between. The germline CDR1 and CDR2 sequences are MNHNS and SASEGT. The CDR3 loop is CASSAVGGTFYEQYF. CDR3 nucleotides: TGTGCCAGCAGTGCCGTTGGAGGGACCTTCTACGAGCAGTACTTC.

V gene TRBV9 combines with J gene TRBJ2-7; D is unclear. The germline V and J ends were trimmed by 0 bases and 3 bases, with 10 bases remaining between them. The CDR3 is 14 amino acids. Germline lookup yields CDR1 SGDLS and CDR2 YYNGEE. CDR3 region: CASSVDGDYYEQYF. The CDR3 DNA follows: TGTGCCAGCAGCGTAGATGGTGATTACTACGAGCAGTACTTC.